This TCR beta chain is drawn from a study of T cells in localized non-small cell lung cancer. Trimming cost V 5 bases and J 3 bases; bases outside gene matches: 8. The CDR3 has 15 residues. Germline V gene lookup returns CDR1 MNHNY and CDR2 SVGAGI (reference sequence). Method: immunoSEQ multiplex PCR; TCRdb's copy keeps in-frame clones and lacks some. The sample lists 35,000 to 40,000 clones, around nine tenths seen once, with roughly 6.9% in the top ten. The chain combines TRBV6-6 with TRBJ2-7; 9 bases line up with TRBD1. The receptor was isolated from an older female donor with stage I lung adenocarcinoma. Sample: peripheral blood, taken before any cancer treatment. CDR3 coding DNA: TGTGCCAGCAGTCCCAGACAGGGGGGTTACTACGAGCAGTACTTC. Its protein product is CASSPRQGGYYEQYF.